These 18 T cell receptor beta chains originate from one sample sequenced in a study of cytomegalovirus exposure and HLA in healthy donors. PCR used 60 Vbeta primers and 13 Jbeta primers. The protocol was immunoSEQ multiplex PCR, while the TCRdb copy is restricted to in-frame clones and leaves out a portion. The sample holds 90,000 to 120,000 clones, 75% to 80% seen once. Sequenced: PBMCs. The receptors stem from a man aged 55-75 years in good health and CMV-seropositive.

This clone appeared once. The chain uses TRBV5-6 and TRBJ2-7, with a tentative D call TRBD1 (5 bases). V lost 5 bases and J lost 3, with 18 bases in between. Per germline, CDR1 SGHDT and CDR2 YYEEEE. CDR3 length: 15 residues. The CDR3 loop is CASSPIARDNYEQYF. The CDR3 DNA is TGTGCCAGCAGTCCTATAGCCAGGGATAACTACGAGCAGTACTTC.

This rearrangement joins TRBV28 to TRBJ1-1, with 7 positions matching TRBD1. CDR1 and CDR2 (germline): MDHEN, SYDVKM. The CDR3 runs 15 residues. V lost 6 bases and J lost 0; bases outside the gene matches: 7. Written as DNA, the CDR3 is TGTGCCAGCAGCACGAGGGGGCTCATGAACACTGAAGCTTTCTTT. Its protein is CASSTRGLMNTEAFF.

This chain joins TRBV5-1 and TRBJ1-4; 8 nucleotides match TRBD1. The CDR3 length is 16 residues. Germline values: CDR1 SGHRS, CDR2 YFSETQ. J gave up 8 bases and V 3 bases, and 12 bases lay outside the gene matches. CDR3 coding DNA: TGCGCCAGCAGCTCGGGACAGGTGGCCATGGGGGAAAAACTGTTTTTT. This encodes CASSSGQVAMGEKLFF.

This sequence joins TRBV30 and TRBJ1-4; D is unclear. V lost 0 bases and J 7 bases, leaving 12 bases between the germline ends. Germline-derived CDR1 and CDR2 are GTSNPN and SVGIG (reference sequence). This CDR3 contains 14 residues. This chain's CDR3 is CAWSVADFAEKLFF. The CDR3 nucleotides are TGTGCCTGGAGTGTCGCGGACTTTGCTGAAAAACTGTTTTTT.

V usage is TRBV7-9 and J usage is TRBJ2-3; 10 bases are shared with TRBD2. Trimming took 1 base from V and 3 from J; bases not matched to a gene: 4. There are 16 residues in the CDR3. Germline-derived CDR1 and CDR2 are SEHNR and FQNEAQ (reference sequence). For the CDR3, the DNA is TGTGCCAGCAGCTTAGGGAATAGCGGGGGGACAGATACGCAGTATTTT. This sequence encodes CASSLGNSGGTDTQYF.

The genes are TRBV9 and TRBJ2-2; TRBD2 agrees at 8 bases. The CDR3 runs 15 residues. The trim removed 4 bases at V and 3 bases at J, leaving 5 bases unmatched. Germline CDR1 is SGDLS and CDR2 is YYNGEE. The CDR3 region is CASSSGGADTGELFF. The CDR3 DNA reads TGTGCCAGCAGCTCCGGGGGGGCGGACACCGGGGAGCTGTTTTTT.

The CDR3 region has the DNA TGTGCCAGTAGACTAACCCGGGGGAGGAGGGGTCATCAGCCCCAGCATTTT. It codes for CASRLTRGRRGHQPQHF. This chain connects TRBV19 to TRBJ1-5; the D gene is possibly TRBD1 (5 bases). This CDR3 contains 17 residues. Germline V CDR1 and CDR2: LNHDA, SQIVND (reference sequence). Trimming removed 6 bases from V and 5 bases from J, with 23 bases in between.

The chain recombines TRBV6-5 with TRBJ2-1; D possibly corresponds to TRBD1 (6 bases). Deletions cut 1 base from V and 5 bases from J, with 15 bases between. Looked up from germline, CDR1 is MNHEY and CDR2 is SVGAGI. The CDR3 runs to 16 residues. CDR3 sequence reads: CASSYFGQTIDNEQFF. The CDR3 DNA reads as TGTGCCAGCAGTTACTTCGGACAGACGATCGACAATGAGCAGTTCTTC.

This rearrangement joins TRBV11-2 to TRBJ1-1; no firm D call. Germline V gives CDR1 SGHAT, CDR2 FQNNGV. This CDR3 region has 14 residues. V was pared by 2 bases and J by 1 base, with 8 bases between. Here the CDR3 DNA reads TGTGCCAGCAGCTTAAGAGCCCCGAACACTGAAGCTTTCTTT. It translates to CASSLRAPNTEAFF.

This clone has just a few counts. This chain links TRBV7-9 with TRBJ1-1; D call uncertain. The CDR3 is made up of 13 amino acids. CDR1 SEHNR and CDR2 FQNEAQ come from the germline V gene (reference sequence). The V gene lost 5 bases and the J gene lost 2 bases, with 9 bases spanning the gap. In DNA form, the CDR3 reads TGTGCCAGCAGCAAACAAGAAAACACTGAAGCTTTCTTT. Encoded protein: CASSKQENTEAFF. Full variable domain (missing parts from reference TRBV7-9 and TRBJ1-1): DTGVSQNPRHKITKRGQNVTFRCDPISEHNRLYWYRQTLGQGPEFLTYFQNEAQLEKSRLLSDRFSAERPKGSFSTLEIQRTEQGDSAMYLCASSKQENTEAFFGQGTRLTVV.

This clone was picked up one time. Other DNA sequences in the same sample also yield this CDR3. J is TRBJ2-7 and V is TRBV9; D possibly corresponds to TRBD1 (5 bases). This CDR3 comprises 14 residues. Looked up from germline, CDR1 is SGDLS and CDR2 is YYNGEE. V was shortened by 0 bases and J by 0 bases, with 7 bases between the two germline ends. CDR3 region: CASSVGGNSYEQYF. The CDR3 DNA reads as TGTGCCAGCAGCGTAGGGGGCAACTCCTACGAGCAGTACTTC.

The CDR3 protein is CASSRVGELFF. CDR3 sequence (DNA): TGTGCCAGTAGTCGAGTCGGGGAGCTGTTTTTT. V is TRBV19 and J is TRBJ2-2; D is undetermined. CDR3 length: 11 residues. In germline, CDR1 is LNHDA, CDR2 SQIVND (reference sequence). Trimming cost V 5 bases and J 7 bases, with 5 bases left between them.

This rearrangement joins TRBV10-1 to TRBJ2-7; perhaps TRBD2 as D (5 bases). The CDR3 covers 18 residues. The germline V gene encodes CDR1 WNHNN and CDR2 SYGVQD (reference sequence). V dropped 5 bases and J dropped 2 bases, with 25 bases sitting between them. The DNA of the CDR3 is TGCGCCAGCAGTAGCTCCCGGGATCCTCCCCGCCGTGCCTACGAGCAGTACTTC. This gives the protein CASSSSRDPPRRAYEQYF.

J is TRBJ2-7 and V is TRBV6-1, with 8 positions matching TRBD1. This CDR3 comprises 14 residues. Germline loops: CDR1 MNHNS, CDR2 SASEGT. V was pared by 5 bases and J by 3 bases, with 6 bases of the junction left unmatched. The CDR3 spells CASSFLGQGYEQYF. DNA of the CDR3: TGTGCCAGCAGTTTCCTCGGACAGGGCTACGAGCAGTACTTC.

This chain connects TRBV7-8 to TRBJ2-5; 9 bases align to TRBD2. This CDR3 is built from 15 residues. Germline CDR1 and CDR2: SGHVS and FQNEAQ. Germline trimming cut 2 bases from V and 3 bases from J; bases unmatched to any gene: 4. As DNA, the CDR3 is TGTGCCAGCAGCTTATCCGGGACTAGCAAAGAGACCCAGTACTTC. Amino acid sequence: CASSLSGTSKETQYF.

V and J are TRBV28 and TRBJ1-6; D is unclear. V lost 7 bases to trimming and J lost 6 bases, with 16 bases between them. Germline loops: CDR1 MDHEN, CDR2 SYDVKM. The CDR3 loop spans 15 amino acids. CDR3 nucleotide sequence: TGTGCCAGCATATTGACGGGGTCTGGTAATTCACCCCTCCACTTT. Its protein is CASILTGSGNSPLHF.

The gene calls are TRBV15 and TRBJ1-2; 7 positions match TRBD1. V was clipped by 6 bases and J by 2 bases; unmatched bases: 3. Germline V lookup: CDR1 LNHNV, CDR2 YYDKDF (reference sequence). The CDR3 extends over 13 amino acids. The CDR3 loop reads CATSGTANYGYTF. CDR3 sequence (DNA): TGTGCCACCAGTGGGACAGCGAACTATGGCTACACCTTC.

The rearrangement links TRBV4-1 to TRBJ2-5; 10 bases are a match to TRBD2. Germline trimming cut 4 bases from V and 4 bases from J; bases unmatched to any gene: 6. Germline lookup yields CDR1 MGHRA and CDR2 YSYEKL. This CDR3 is built from 15 residues. CDR3 sequence reads: CASSPSGGPGETQYF. CDR3 DNA sequence: TGCGCCAGCAGCCCTAGCGGGGGCCCAGGAGAGACCCAGTACTTC.